Sequencing of this T cell receptor beta chain was carried out in a study of blood T cell repertoires in COVID-19. Across the study: COVID-19 samples collected from the United States, Italy and Spain covered acute and convalescent phases. Nucleic acid was either cDNA or gDNA, and it came from T cells, B-cell-depleted T cells, or PBMCs.

CDR3 length equals 14 residues. Germline CDR1 and CDR2: SEHNR and FQNEAQ (reference sequence). Per the original methods: Scientists estimated how many nucleated cells there were by amplifying reference gene primers. Data came from immunoSEQ multiplex PCR; TCRdb stores just in-frame clones and leaves some out. D and trimming were read from the DNA, whereas the V and J calls and clone size are those reported in that table. Of over 90,000 clones listed, about 90% were seen once; the top ten hold 20%. This clone appeared a single time. A read error may produce the germline difference seen at one junction end.

The sequence came from a human donor in a cohort sampled during active COVID-19. V and J are TRBV7-9 and TRBJ2-7, with D perhaps TRBD2 (6 bases). The source material was peripheral blood. The CDR3 reads CASSSRDSSSEQYF. In DNA, the CDR3 is TGTGCCAGCAGCTCCCGGGACTCCTCCTCCGAGCAGTACTTC.